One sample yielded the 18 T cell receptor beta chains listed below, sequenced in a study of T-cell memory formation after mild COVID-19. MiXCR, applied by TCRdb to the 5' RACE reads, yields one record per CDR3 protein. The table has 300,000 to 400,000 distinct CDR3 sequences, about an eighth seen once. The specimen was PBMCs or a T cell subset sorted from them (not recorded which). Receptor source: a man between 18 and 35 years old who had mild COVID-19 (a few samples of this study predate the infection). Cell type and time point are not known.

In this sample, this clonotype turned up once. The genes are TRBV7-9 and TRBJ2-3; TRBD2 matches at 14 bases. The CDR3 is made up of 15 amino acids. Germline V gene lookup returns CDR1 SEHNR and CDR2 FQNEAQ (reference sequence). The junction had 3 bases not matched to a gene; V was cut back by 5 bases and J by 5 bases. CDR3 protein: CASSPGTSGRDTQYF. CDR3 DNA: TGTGCCAGCAGCCCGGGGACTAGCGGGAGAGATACGCAGTATTTT.

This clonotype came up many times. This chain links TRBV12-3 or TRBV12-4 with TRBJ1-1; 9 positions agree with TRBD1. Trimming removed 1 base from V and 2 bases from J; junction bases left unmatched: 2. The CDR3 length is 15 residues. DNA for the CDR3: TGTGCCAGCAGTTTAGGGACAGGGGTAAACACTGAAGCTTTCTTT. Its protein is CASSLGTGVNTEAFF.

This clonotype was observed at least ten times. CDR3 sequence (DNA): TGTGCCAGCTCACCACCATGGGGACGCACCGGGGAGCTGTTTTTT. Translation: CASSPPWGRTGELFF. The genes are TRBV18 and TRBJ2-2, with D tentatively TRBD1 or TRBD2 (5 bases each). V was cut by 0 bases and J by 4 bases, with 9 bases left in between. The CDR3 contains 15 residues. The germline V gene has CDR1 KGHSH and CDR2 LQKENI.

CDR3 residues: CASSLVYTDTQYF. CDR3 coding DNA: TGTGCCAGCAGCTTAGTCTACACAGATACGCAGTATTTT. The chain has TRBV11-2 and TRBJ2-3, with no clear D. The CDR3 spans 13 residues. Germline V CDR1 and CDR2: SGHAT, FQNNGV. Deletions cut 1 base from V and 2 bases from J, with 4 bases between.

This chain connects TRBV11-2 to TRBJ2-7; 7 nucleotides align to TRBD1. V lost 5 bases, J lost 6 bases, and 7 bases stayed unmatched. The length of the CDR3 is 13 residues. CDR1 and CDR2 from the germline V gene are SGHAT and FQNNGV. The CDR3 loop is CASSREPGGEQYV. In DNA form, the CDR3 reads TGTGCCAGCAGCCGAGAACCAGGGGGCGAGCAGTACGTC.

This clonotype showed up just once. In DNA, the CDR3 is TGTGCCAGCAGCCAAGATATACTAGCGGGGGGGCTTAACAGGGAGCAGTTCTTC. This translates into CASSQDILAGGLNREQFF. V is TRBV4-2 and J is TRBJ2-1; 13 nucleotides agree with TRBD2. CDR3 length equals 18 residues. Germline V gene sequence: CDR1 LGHNA, CDR2 YNFKEQ. With 0 bases clipped from V and 10 bases from J, the junction kept 12 bases outside the gene matches.

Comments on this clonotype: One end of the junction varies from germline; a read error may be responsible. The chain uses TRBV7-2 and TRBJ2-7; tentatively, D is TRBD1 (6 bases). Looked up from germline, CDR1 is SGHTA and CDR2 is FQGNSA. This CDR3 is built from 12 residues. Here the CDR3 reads CASSNAADSRAF. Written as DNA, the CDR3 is TGTGCCAGCAGCAACGCCGCGGACAGCCGGGCGTTC.

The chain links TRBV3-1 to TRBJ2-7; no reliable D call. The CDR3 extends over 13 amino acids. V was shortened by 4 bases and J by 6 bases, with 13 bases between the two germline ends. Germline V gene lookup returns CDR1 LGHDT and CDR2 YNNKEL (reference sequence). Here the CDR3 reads CASSPTGPGEQYF. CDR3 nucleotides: TGTGCCAGCAGCCCCACGGGCCCAGGCGAGCAGTACTTC.

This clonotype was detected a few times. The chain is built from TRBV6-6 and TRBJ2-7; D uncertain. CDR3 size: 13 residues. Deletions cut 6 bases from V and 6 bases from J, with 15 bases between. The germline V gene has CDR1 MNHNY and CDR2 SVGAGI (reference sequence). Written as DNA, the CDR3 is TGTGCCAGCAGCTCCTCGGCTGAGTCCGAGCAGTACGTC. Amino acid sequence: CASSSSAESEQYV.

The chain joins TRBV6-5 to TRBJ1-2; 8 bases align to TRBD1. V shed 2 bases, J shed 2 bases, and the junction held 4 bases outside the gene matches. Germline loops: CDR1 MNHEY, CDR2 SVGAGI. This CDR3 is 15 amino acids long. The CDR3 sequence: CASSYVRGQNYGYTF. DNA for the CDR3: TGTGCCAGCAGTTACGTCAGGGGGCAGAACTATGGCTACACCTTC.

The CDR3 DNA reads TGCGCCAGCAGCTACCTGACAGGACGGGCGAACTATGGCTACACCTTC. Residues: CASSYLTGRANYGYTF. The rearrangement joins TRBV5-1 to TRBJ1-2, with D perhaps TRBD1 (6 bases). Germline CDR1 is SGHRS and CDR2 is YFSETQ. This CDR3 has 16 amino acids. Trimming removed 3 bases at V and 2 bases at J, with 17 bases between.

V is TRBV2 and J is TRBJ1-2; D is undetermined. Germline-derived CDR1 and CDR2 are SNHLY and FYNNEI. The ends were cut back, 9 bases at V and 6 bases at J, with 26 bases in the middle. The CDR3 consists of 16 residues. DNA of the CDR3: TGTGCCAGTTTCGATAGCCGCGGTTCCGTTATGGATGGCTACACCTTC. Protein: CASFDSRGSVMDGYTF.

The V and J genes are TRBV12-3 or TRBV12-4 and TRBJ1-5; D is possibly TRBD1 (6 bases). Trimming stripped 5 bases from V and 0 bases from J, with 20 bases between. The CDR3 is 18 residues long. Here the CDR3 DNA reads TGTGCCAGCAGTAGCTTGTCATGGACAGCCGATAGCAATCAGCCCCAGCATTTT. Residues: CASSSLSWTADSNQPQHF.

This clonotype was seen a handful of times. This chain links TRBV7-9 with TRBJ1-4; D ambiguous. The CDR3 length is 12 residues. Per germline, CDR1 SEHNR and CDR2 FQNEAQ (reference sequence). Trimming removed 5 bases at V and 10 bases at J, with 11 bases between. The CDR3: CASSAVGGKLFF. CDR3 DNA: TGTGCCAGCAGCGCGGTGGGCGGAAAACTGTTTTTT. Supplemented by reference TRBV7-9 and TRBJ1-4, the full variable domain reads DTGVSQNPRHKITKRGQNVTFRCDPISEHNRLYWYRQTLGQGPEFLTYFQNEAQLEKSRLLSDRFSAERPKGSFSTLEIQRTEQGDSAMYLCASSAVGGKLFFGSGTQLSVL.

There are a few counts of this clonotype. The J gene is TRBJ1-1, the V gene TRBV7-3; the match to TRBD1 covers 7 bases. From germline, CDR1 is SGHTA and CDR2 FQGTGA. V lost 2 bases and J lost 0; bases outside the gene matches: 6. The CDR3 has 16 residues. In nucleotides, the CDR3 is TGTGCCAGCAGCTTACTGGCAGGGGGATTGAACACTGAAGCTTTCTTT. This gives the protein CASSLLAGGLNTEAFF. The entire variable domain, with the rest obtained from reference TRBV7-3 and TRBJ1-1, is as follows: GAGVSQTPSNKVTEKGKYVELRCDPISGHTALYWYRQSLGQGPEFLIYFQGTGAADDSGLPNDRFFAVRPEGSVSTLKIQRTERGDSAVYLCASSLLAGGLNTEAFFGQGTRLTVV.

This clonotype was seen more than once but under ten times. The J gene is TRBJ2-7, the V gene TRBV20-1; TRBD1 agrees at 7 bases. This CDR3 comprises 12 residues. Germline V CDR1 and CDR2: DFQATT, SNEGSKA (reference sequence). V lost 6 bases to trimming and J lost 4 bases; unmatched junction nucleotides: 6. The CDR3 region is CSAKGTDYEQYV. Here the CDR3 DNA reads TGCAGTGCCAAGGGGACAGATTACGAGCAGTACGTC.

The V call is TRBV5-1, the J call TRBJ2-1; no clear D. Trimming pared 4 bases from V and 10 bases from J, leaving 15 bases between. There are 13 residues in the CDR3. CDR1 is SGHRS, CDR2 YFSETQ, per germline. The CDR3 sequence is CASSITTGGEQFF. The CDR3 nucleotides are TGCGCCAGCAGCATCACGACCGGTGGGGAGCAGTTCTTC. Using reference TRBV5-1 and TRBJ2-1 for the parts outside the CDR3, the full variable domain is KAGVTQTPRYLIKTRGQQVTLSCSPISGHRSVSWYQQTPGQGLQFLFEYFSETQRNKGNFPGRFSGRQFSNSRSEMNVSTLELGDSALYLCASSITTGGEQFFGPGTRLTVL.

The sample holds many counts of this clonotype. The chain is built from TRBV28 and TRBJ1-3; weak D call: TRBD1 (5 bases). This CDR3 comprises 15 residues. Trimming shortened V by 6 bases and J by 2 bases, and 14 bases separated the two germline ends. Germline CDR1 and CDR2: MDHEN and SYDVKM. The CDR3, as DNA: TGTGCCAGCAGCCTGGCCGGGGCAGCTGGAAACACCATATATTTT. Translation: CASSLAGAAGNTIYF.